Listed here are 6 T cell receptor beta chains from one sample, sequenced in a study of response to subunit inactivated influenza vaccine. TCRdb re-derived calls from the RT-PCR reads in MiXCR, one entry per CDR3 protein. Of 450,000 to 700,000 distinct CDR3 sequences in the sample, approximately 14% are singletons; the top ten hold more than 9.5%. Sequenced here: PBMCs from blood, sampled about 11 days after vaccination. Receptors were obtained from a man aged 50 to 59 who received an inactivated influenza vaccine.

A remark on this clonotype: A read error may produce the germline difference seen at one junction end. CDR3 bases: TGCAGCGTTGGGACAGGGTCCTCCCACGAGCAGTACTTC. Translated, it gives CSVGTGSSHEQYF. The V gene is TRBV29-1, the J gene TRBJ2-7; 8 bases match TRBD1. In germline, CDR1 is SQVTM, CDR2 ANQGSEA. The CDR3 sequence is 13 residues long.

This clonotype was counted between two and nine times. This rearrangement joins TRBV4-1 to TRBJ2-7; no clear D. Germline V lookup: CDR1 MGHRA, CDR2 YSYEKL. Trimming shortened V by 1 base and J by 7 bases, and 8 bases separated the two germline ends. The CDR3 has 12 amino acids. CDR3 region: CASSQGDREQYF. CDR3 nucleotides: TGCGCCAGCAGCCAAGGGGATAGAGAGCAGTACTTC.

The rearrangement joins TRBV10-3 to TRBJ2-3, with TRBD1 identical over 9 bases. The CDR3 sequence is 13 residues long. Germline V gene data show CDR1 as ENHRY and CDR2 as SYGVKD. The ends lost 10 bases at V and 0 bases at J; junction bases unmatched: 2. The CDR3 loop reads CATGTGSTDTQYF. In DNA, the CDR3 is TGTGCCACCGGGACAGGGAGCACAGATACGCAGTATTTT.

The sample holds a few counts of this clonotype. J is TRBJ1-2 and V is TRBV15; D is uncertain. CDR3 length equals 13 residues. V lost 4 bases, J lost 10 bases, and 16 bases lay in between. The germline CDR1 and CDR2 sequences are LNHNV and YYDKDF (reference sequence). CDR3 residues: CATSIPVGEDYTF. The DNA for the CDR3 is TGTGCCACCAGCATCCCGGTCGGGGAAGACTACACCTTC.

At least ten counts were recorded for this clonotype. V usage is TRBV7-3 and J usage is TRBJ2-7, with D unresolved. Per germline, CDR1 SGHTA and CDR2 FQGTGA. Deletions cut 0 bases from V and 6 bases from J, with 9 bases between. The CDR3 sequence is 13 residues long. CDR3 DNA: TGTGCCAGCAGCTTAACAGGGTCGAGCGAGCAGTACTTC. Translating it yields CASSLTGSSEQYF.

The J gene is TRBJ1-6, the V gene TRBV7-9, with D uncertain. Germline V gene data show CDR1 as SEHNR and CDR2 as FQNEAQ (reference sequence). V lost 1 base to trimming and J lost 13 bases, with 14 bases between them. The CDR3 extends over 14 amino acids. CDR3 nucleotides: TGTGCCAGCAGCTTAGATCCCAGCTCTTCGCCCCTCCACTTT. Its translation: CASSLDPSSSPLHF. The whole variable domain, filled in from reference TRBV7-9 and TRBJ1-6, reads DTGVSQNPRHKITKRGQNVTFRCDPISEHNRLYWYRQTLGQGPEFLTYFQNEAQLEKSRLLSDRFSAERPKGSFSTLEIQRTEQGDSAMYLCASSLDPSSSPLHFGNGTRLTVT.